Each of the 2 T cell receptor beta chains below was sequenced from the same sample in a study of blood T cell repertoires in COVID-19. Profiled with immunoSEQ multiplex PCR; TCRdb holds only in-frame clones, not every one. This table holds under 200,000 clones, approximately 83% found once. Sequenced material: peripheral blood. These receptors came from a man in his sixties or seventies who had recovered from COVID-19.

The rearrangement joins TRBV6-5 to TRBJ1-6; maybe TRBD1 (6 bases). Germline V lookup: CDR1 MNHEY, CDR2 SVGAGI. Trimming cost V 5 bases and J 9 bases, with 8 bases left between them. The CDR3 is 12 amino acids. CDR3 sequence: CASSRTASPLHF. The DNA of the CDR3 is TGTGCCAGCAGTAGGACAGCTTCACCCCTCCACTTT.

The CDR3 sequence: CASSLDGRTGNNEQFF. The CDR3 nucleotides are TGTGCCAGCAGCTTAGATGGAAGGACAGGGAATAATGAGCAGTTCTTC. This chain connects TRBV11-3 to TRBJ2-1, with 8 bases aligning to TRBD1. V lost 0 bases to trimming and J lost 7 bases; unmatched junction nucleotides: 8. This CDR3 has 16 residues. Germline CDR1 SGHNT, CDR2 YENEEA.